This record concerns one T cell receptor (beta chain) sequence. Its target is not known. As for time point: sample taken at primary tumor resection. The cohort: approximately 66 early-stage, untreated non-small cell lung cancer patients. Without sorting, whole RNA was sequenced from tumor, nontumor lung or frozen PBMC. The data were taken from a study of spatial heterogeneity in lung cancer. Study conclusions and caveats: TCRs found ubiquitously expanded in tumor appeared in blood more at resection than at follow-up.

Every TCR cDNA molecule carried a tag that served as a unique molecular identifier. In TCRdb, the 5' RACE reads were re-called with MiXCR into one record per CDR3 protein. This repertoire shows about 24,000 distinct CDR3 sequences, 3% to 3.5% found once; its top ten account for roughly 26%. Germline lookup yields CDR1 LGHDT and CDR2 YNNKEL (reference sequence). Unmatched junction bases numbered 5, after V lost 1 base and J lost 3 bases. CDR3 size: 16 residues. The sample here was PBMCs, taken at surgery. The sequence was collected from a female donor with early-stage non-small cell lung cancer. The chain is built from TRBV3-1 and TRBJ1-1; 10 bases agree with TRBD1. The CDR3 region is CASSQGTGGGDTEAFF. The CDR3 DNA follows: TGTGCCAGCAGCCAAGGGACAGGGGGTGGGGACACTGAAGCTTTCTTT.